The rows below give T cell receptor beta chains drawn from one sample of a study of cytomegalovirus exposure and HLA in healthy donors. Assay: immunoSEQ multiplex PCR; the TCRdb copy retains only in-frame clones and omits some. The sample consists of 80,000 to 100,000 clones, under 95% of them appearing once. The sequenced sample was PBMCs. Every receptor here comes from a man younger than 45 in good health and CMV-seronegative. CDR3s include the opening cysteine and the closing phenylalanine or tryptophan. The size field is filled for only some rows; it gives once, few, many or a size class.

CASSVDRGFSAQHF | . | TRBJ1-5 | TRBV28
CSVVGGRNTEAFF | . | TRBJ1-1 | TRBV29-1
CASSRTDRGNEKLFF | . | TRBJ1-4 | TRBV6-5
CAISEGQGGYTF | . | TRBJ1-2 | TRBV10-3
CASSIVGQYRPQHF | . | TRBJ1-5 | TRBV19
CASSQEYEQYF | . | TRBJ2-7 | TRBV14
CASSTQGRGGTEAFF | . | TRBJ1-1 | TRBV6-1
CAWSKGVKSISSTDTQYF | . | TRBJ2-3 | TRBV30
CASSPRDRGPMNTEAFF | . | TRBJ1-1 | TRBV7-3
CASSITGGAYEQYF | . | TRBJ2-7 | TRBV19
CASSSGNSNQPQHF | once | TRBJ1-5 | TRBV19
CASKTGPVEAFF | once | TRBJ1-1 | TRBV28
CASSLLASGITDEQFF | . | TRBJ2-1 | TRBV5-1
CASSYGGSTDTQYF | . | TRBJ2-3 | TRBV11-2
CASSGRQEVNEKLFF | . | TRBJ1-4 | TRBV7-6
CASRGAGLGLLEQYF | . | TRBJ2-7 | TRBV28
CASSQDSSSGGYEQYF | . | . | TRBV4-1
CASSQTGGVYNEQFF | . | TRBJ2-1 | TRBV7-9
CASSPQGVSGANVLTF | . | TRBJ2-6 | TRBV27
CASSPRDRGQSSYNSPLHF | . | TRBJ1-6 | TRBV19
CASSSGTGIPSTDTQYF | . | TRBJ2-3 | TRBV5-5
CATGGLAGRSSYNEQFF | . | TRBJ2-1 | TRBV19
CASSIDDRGRAGETQYF | . | TRBJ2-5 | TRBV19
CATSRDQASTDTQYF | . | TRBJ2-3 | TRBV15
CASSPGQTSNQPQHF | . | TRBJ1-5 | TRBV6-5
CASSVGAGGNIQYF | . | TRBJ2-4 | TRBV9
CSAWTGNGYTF | . | TRBJ1-2 | TRBV20-1
CASSLGGQLSYNEQFF | . | TRBJ2-1 | TRBV7-8
CASSQEAGTRFSYEQYF | . | TRBJ2-7 | TRBV4-2
CSVVGRDNEKLFF | . | TRBJ1-4 | TRBV29-1
CAWSRSTNEKLFF | . | TRBJ1-4 | TRBV30
CASSSRGSYGYTF | . | TRBJ1-2 | TRBV11-2
CASSFTPGTNYEQYF | once | TRBJ2-7 | TRBV7-6
CAGRPSGSGTDTQYF | once | TRBJ2-3 | TRBV28
CASTGIDYPSIRSYNEQFF | . | TRBJ2-1 | TRBV5-1
CASSRTGGLYYEQYF | . | TRBJ2-7 | TRBV5-1
CASSPGIAKNIQYF | . | TRBJ2-4 | TRBV6-1
CASRYDRGPSYEQYF | . | . | TRBV6-1
CASNLAGGTTGTDTQYF | . | TRBJ2-3 | TRBV5-1
CAISDDLGANYGYTF | . | TRBJ1-2 | TRBV10-3
CASSFPGSPYEQYF | . | TRBJ2-7 | TRBV28
CASRPRDRGETQYF | . | TRBJ2-5 | TRBV2
CASTALGGDTLKQYF | once | TRBJ2-7 | TRBV5-1
CASSLQGSFRGAYEQYF | . | TRBJ2-7 | TRBV5-5
CASSLGATRTYEQYF | . | TRBJ2-7 | TRBV7-2
CASSYGPRESFNGYTF | . | TRBJ1-2 | TRBV5-1
CASSPQGGVSYEQYF | . | TRBJ2-7 | TRBV4-1
CASSSEQGSGNTIYF | . | TRBJ1-3 | TRBV7-9
CASSAAYSGNFQETQYF | . | TRBJ2-5 | TRBV11-2
CASSLAGTSQETQYF | . | TRBJ2-5 | TRBV6-1